This T cell receptor (beta chain) stems from a study of blood T cell repertoires in COVID-19. Turning to the study itself: The samples span acute and convalescent COVID-19 from the United States, Italy and Spain. PBMCs, B-cell-depleted T cells, or T cells provided the cDNA or gDNA that made up the material.

As handled by the study authors: The assay estimated nucleated cells by amplifying reference gene primers. The repertoire was sequenced with immunoSEQ multiplex PCR; TCRdb's copy has only in-frame clones and lacks some. Clone size and the V and J calls come from that table; the DNA yielded D and trimming. The profile shows some 180,000 clones, 75% to 90% of them singletons. Material for sequencing was peripheral blood. The sequence came from a woman aged 55-70 years with acute or convalescent COVID-19.

In nucleotides, the CDR3 is TGTGCCAGCAGCTTGGCCACGGGGGATGGCTACACCTTC. Its protein product is CASSLATGDGYTF. This rearrangement joins TRBV5-6 to TRBJ1-2; D is perhaps TRBD1 (5 bases). The CDR3 runs to 13 residues. Trimming stripped 0 bases from V and 6 bases from J, with 9 bases between. CDR1 and CDR2 (germline): SGHDT, YYEEEE.